A selection of T cell receptor beta chains follows, all from one sample in a study of blood T cell repertoires in COVID-19. Libraries were prepared by immunoSEQ multiplex PCR; TCRdb keeps only in-frame clonotypes and omits some of them. The profile shows 200,000 or so clones, roughly 84% of them singletons. The specimen sequenced was peripheral blood. The receptors were gathered from a woman aged 60-75 years with acute or convalescent COVID-19. Each CDR3 is given with its conserved first and last residue. The D gene is left open where the match is weak. Size is omitted from some rows. Given values are once, few, many or a class for expanded clones.

J: TRBJ2-1
D: .
size: .
V: TRBV25-1
CDR3: CASTFHNEQFF
DNA: TGTGCCAGCACCTTCCACAATGAGCAGTTCTTC

J: TRBJ1-1
D: .
size: .
V: TRBV12-5
CDR3: CASGTAPGEAFF
DNA: TGTGCTAGTGGAACTGCCCCCGGTGAAGCTTTCTTT

J: TRBJ1-1
D: TRBD1
size: .
V: TRBV6-5
CDR3: CASSFDRVATEAFF
DNA: TGTGCCAGCAGTTTCGACAGGGTCGCCACTGAAGCTTTCTTT

J: TRBJ2-6
D: .
size: .
V: TRBV4-1
CDR3: CASSQGTLVANVLTF
DNA: TGCGCCAGCAGCCAAGGGACATTAGTAGCCAACGTCCTGACTTTC

J: TRBJ1-2
D: .
size: .
V: TRBV5-6
CDR3: CASSPQGNYGYTF
DNA: TGTGCCAGCAGCCCACAGGGTAACTATGGCTACACCTTC

J: TRBJ1-2
D: TRBD1
size: .
V: TRBV27
CDR3: CASSPGQGLINYGYTF
DNA: TGTGCCAGCAGTCCGGGACAGGGCCTAATCAACTATGGCTACACCTTC

J: TRBJ2-5
D: TRBD1
size: .
V: TRBV5-6
CDR3: CASSPDREETQYF
DNA: TGTGCCAGCAGCCCGGACAGGGAAGAGACCCAGTACTTC

J: TRBJ2-1
D: TRBD2
size: .
V: TRBV29-1
CDR3: CSVDPSGGAHEQFF
DNA: TGCAGCGTTGACCCCAGCGGGGGGGCCCATGAGCAGTTCTTC

J: TRBJ2-2
D: .
size: once
V: TRBV6-6
CDR3: CASSYSGGAVSGELFF
DNA: TGTGCCAGCAGTTACTCGGGGGGGGCCGTTTCTGGGGAGCTGTTTTTT

J: TRBJ1-1
D: TRBD1
size: .
V: TRBV2
CDR3: CAGGVGGLSSEAFF
DNA: TGTGCCGGCGGGGTAGGGGGCCTCTCGTCTGAAGCTTTCTTT

J: TRBJ1-2
D: .
size: .
V: TRBV6-5
CDR3: CASSYSLNYGYTF
DNA: TGTGCCAGCAGTTACTCACTCAACTATGGCTACACCTTC

J: TRBJ1-5
D: TRBD1
size: .
V: TRBV29-1
CDR3: CSVATGGASQPQHF
DNA: TGCAGCGTTGCAACAGGGGGCGCCTCCCAGCCCCAGCATTTT

J: TRBJ1-4
D: TRBD1
size: few
V: TRBV2
CDR3: CASSPDRGVTTNEKLFF
DNA: TGTGCCAGCAGTCCCGACAGGGGGGTGACAACTAATGAAAAACTGTTTTTT

J: TRBJ1-5
D: .
size: .
V: TRBV7-2
CDR3: CASSLRSNQPQHF
DNA: TGTGCCAGCAGCTTACGGAGCAATCAGCCCCAGCATTTT

J: TRBJ2-5
D: .
size: once
V: TRBV5-1
CDR3: CASSPGRQETQYF
DNA: TGCGCCAGCAGCCCAGGGCGCCAAGAGACCCAGTACTTC

J: TRBJ2-1
D: .
size: .
V: TRBV29-1
CDR3: CSSSGGGSSYNEQFF
DNA: TGCAGCTCCTCAGGTGGAGGAAGCTCCTACAATGAGCAGTTCTTC

J: TRBJ1-6
D: .
size: .
V: TRBV4-1
CDR3: CASSQDLYPDSSYNSPLHF
DNA: TGCGCCAGCAGCCAAGATCTTTATCCGGACAGCTCCTATAATTCACCCCTCCACTTT

J: TRBJ1-3
D: .
size: .
V: TRBV18
CDR3: CASSPPANSGNTIYF
DNA: TGTGCCAGCTCACCACCGGCAAACTCTGGAAACACCATATATTTT